This T cell receptor (beta chain) was recorded in a study of sequential checkpoint blockade in melanoma. Treatment meaning: randomized to nivolumab then ipilimumab (arm A) or the reverse (arm B). Germline lookup yields CDR1 MGHDK and CDR2 SYGVNS. The CDR3 sequence is 12 residues long. V lost 3 bases to trimming and J lost 5 bases, with 4 bases between them. The assay was immunoSEQ multiplex PCR, and TCRdb's table has in-frame clones only and misses some. The repertoire holds about 28,000 clones, with over 80% as singletons. The receptor was derived from a human donor with melanoma. The sequenced sample was CD8+ T cells sorted from blood (inferred from file names), obtained from a patient given nivolumab and ipilimumab in sequence. The genes are TRBV25-1 and TRBJ2-2; the D is unclear. DNA for the CDR3: TGTGCCAGCAGTGATTTAACCGGGGAGCTGTTTTTT. Protein product: CASSDLTGELFF.